Sequencing of this T cell receptor beta chain was carried out in a study of cytomegalovirus exposure and HLA in healthy donors. Overall study findings and caveats: Another analysis was done later, and it associated over 15,000 TCR beta sequences with HLA alleles at 0.05 false discovery rate. Donor immune exposure was known only as CMV serostatus. Later, an analysis showed that TCR beta chains associated with HLA were more clonally expanded than others that were equally common. Reports showed the classifier diagnosing cytomegalovirus status with high specificity and sensitivity.

PCR employed 60 Vbeta and 13 Jbeta primers. This table comes from immunoSEQ multiplex PCR, and its TCRdb copy is limited to in-frame clones, with some not included. The data hold about 120,000 clones, with 77% observed a single time. Remarks on this clone: Antigen unknown.

V was pared by 1 base and J by 6 bases, with 7 bases between. This CDR3 comprises 11 residues. Germline V gene data show CDR1 as DFQATT and CDR2 as SNEGSKA (reference sequence). The TCR originated in a man aged 18 to 29 in good health and CMV-seropositive. The rearrangement joins TRBV20-1 to TRBJ2-7; D might be TRBD2 (5 bases). Sequenced: PBMCs. Written as DNA, the CDR3 is TGCAGTGCTAGAGGCGGGTCCGAGCAGTACTTC. This encodes CSARGGSEQYF.